Below, 14 T cell receptor beta chains from the same sample are listed, as sequenced in a study of OX40 agonist ivuxolimab in advanced cancers. Produced via immunoSEQ multiplex PCR; TCRdb's table is partial and in-frame only. The sample shows about 79,000 clones, about 90% of them seen only once. This material consisted of CD4+ or CD8+ T cells sorted from blood, taken in a trial of the OX40 agonist ivuxolimab. The source of these receptors is an adult with an advanced solid tumor such as melanoma, head and neck, liver or kidney cancer.

This clone was seen once. V and J are TRBV30 and TRBJ1-6; D is undetermined. V lost 1 base and J lost 14, with 9 bases in between. The germline gives CDR1 GTSNPN, CDR2 SVGIG (reference sequence). The CDR3 consists of 11 residues. The CDR3 reads CAWSAPRSLHF. The CDR3 DNA follows: TGTGCCTGGAGTGCACCTCGGTCCCTCCACTTT.

The chain has TRBV5-1 and TRBJ2-3, with D unclear. Germline V gene data show CDR1 as SGHRS and CDR2 as YFSETQ. CDR3 size: 15 residues. With 4 bases removed from V and 4 bases from J, the gap between germline ends came to 16 bases. CDR3 sequence reads: CASSRLLAWADTQYF. CDR3 bases: TGCGCCAGCAGCCGCCTACTCGCGTGGGCAGATACGCAGTATTTT.

This clone was seen only once. The rearrangement uses TRBV5-1 and TRBJ2-5; D tentatively reads TRBD1 or TRBD2 (5 bases each). CDR1 and CDR2 (germline): SGHRS, YFSETQ. This CDR3 has 14 residues. Trimming removed 3 bases from V and 1 base from J, with 10 bases in between. The chain's CDR3 is CASSSGTAQETQYF. DNA of the CDR3: TGCGCCAGCAGCTCGGGGACGGCCCAAGAGACCCAGTACTTC.

J is TRBJ2-2 and V is TRBV11-2; D not certain. The CDR3 runs to 14 residues. CDR1 is SGHAT, CDR2 FQNNGV, per germline. Trimming stripped 4 bases from V and 6 bases from J, with 12 bases between. The CDR3 DNA follows: TGTGCCAGCAGCTCATTGGGTGCCCCCGGGGAGCTGTTTTTT. Protein: CASSSLGAPGELFF.

This clone was seen once. This sequence joins TRBV27 and TRBJ1-5; D call uncertain. The length of the CDR3 is 14 residues. Germline V lookup: CDR1 MNHEY, CDR2 SMNVEV (reference sequence). With 3 bases removed from V and 3 bases from J, the gap between germline ends came to 9 bases. The chain's CDR3 is CASSLRQVNQPQHF. The CDR3 DNA reads TGTGCCAGCAGTTTGCGGCAAGTCAATCAGCCCCAGCATTTT.

This clone occurred once. The V and J genes are TRBV9 and TRBJ1-2; the D gene is possibly TRBD1 (5 bases). The CDR3 is 15 amino acids. In germline, CDR1 is SGDLS, CDR2 YYNGEE. Trimming removed 0 bases from V and 7 bases from J, with 16 bases in between. The CDR3 reads CASSVVGGAVSGYTF. CDR3 sequence (DNA): TGTGCCAGCAGCGTAGTCGGAGGGGCTGTCTCTGGCTACACCTTC.

This chain connects TRBV18 to TRBJ2-1; TRBD2 matches 12 bases. Trimming at V came to 0 bases and at J to 4 bases, leaving 1 base not matched to a gene. Germline values: CDR1 KGHSH, CDR2 LQKENI. The CDR3 contains 16 residues. The CDR3 DNA reads as TGTGCCAGCTCACCACCAGGACTAGCGGGGTACAATGAGCAGTTCTTC. It is translated as CASSPPGLAGYNEQFF.

This chain uses TRBV4-2 with TRBJ2-7, with 12 bases identical to TRBD2. The germline V gene encodes CDR1 LGHNA and CDR2 YNFKEQ. The CDR3 runs to 15 residues. The V segment lost 4 bases and the J segment 3 bases; nucleotides outside the gene matches: 4. CDR3 residues: CASSRETSGSYEQYF. CDR3 nucleotides: TGTGCCAGCAGCCGGGAGACTAGCGGGAGCTACGAGCAGTACTTC.

The chain couples TRBV11-2 to TRBJ1-5, with D perhaps TRBD1 (6 bases). Germline V CDR1 and CDR2: SGHAT, FQNNGV. Trimming stripped 5 bases from V and 6 bases from J, with 14 bases between. This CDR3 contains 14 residues. CDR3 amino acids: CASSRGRGGQPQHF. As DNA, the CDR3 is TGTGCCAGCAGCCGGGGGCGGGGAGGTCAGCCCCAGCATTTT.

The J gene is TRBJ2-7, the V gene TRBV27; weak D call: TRBD1 (5 bases). The V end lost 1 base, the J end lost 7 bases, and 14 bases lay between the germline ends. The CDR3 runs 14 residues. CDR1 and CDR2 from the germline V gene are MNHEY and SMNVEV (reference sequence). CDR3 amino acids: CASSLLAGSREQYF. Written as DNA, the CDR3 is TGTGCCAGCAGTTTATTGGCAGGGTCTAGAGAGCAGTACTTC.

This sequence joins TRBV28 and TRBJ2-7, with a tentative D call TRBD2 (6 bases). This CDR3 is built from 14 residues. Trimming removed 7 bases from V and 5 bases from J, with 18 bases in between. The V gene's germline CDR1 is MDHEN and CDR2 SYDVKM. The CDR3 sequence is CASISMGGVHEQYF. The CDR3, as DNA: TGTGCCAGCATCTCAATGGGGGGAGTCCACGAGCAGTACTTC.

V and J are TRBV4-1 and TRBJ2-2, with 8 nucleotides matching TRBD2. V gave up 2 bases and J gave up 7 bases; unmatched junction bases: 3. The CDR3 runs 14 residues. Germline values: CDR1 MGHRA, CDR2 YSYEKL. CDR3 region: CASSQPGGVGELFF. CDR3 sequence (DNA): TGCGCCAGCAGCCAACCGGGGGGGGTCGGGGAGCTGTTTTTT.

The chain combines TRBV15 with TRBJ2-7; 10 nucleotides agree with TRBD1. Germline lookup yields CDR1 LNHNV and CDR2 YYDKDF (reference sequence). The CDR3 covers 15 residues. The trim removed 1 base at V and 8 bases at J, leaving 8 bases unmatched. As DNA, the CDR3 is TGTGCCACCAGCAGAGGGGACAGGGGCCAACGTCAGCAGTACTTC. Its protein is CATSRGDRGQRQQYF.

The gene calls are TRBV28 and TRBJ1-2; tentatively, D is TRBD1 (5 bases). This CDR3 comprises 14 residues. V was clipped by 4 bases and J by 0 bases, with 9 bases between them. The germline V gene has CDR1 MDHEN and CDR2 SYDVKM. CDR3 sequence: CASSSQGPNYGYTF. CDR3 in DNA: TGTGCCAGCAGTTCTCAGGGACCTAACTATGGCTACACCTTC.